This T cell receptor (beta chain) comes out of a study of blood T cell repertoires in COVID-19. Study-level information: Collection of acute and convalescent COVID-19 samples took place in the United States, Italy and Spain. PBMCs, B-cell-depleted T cells, or T cells were the source of the cDNA or gDNA that made up the material.

V lost 5 bases to trimming and J lost 3 bases, with 11 bases between them. This CDR3 has 14 residues. Germline assignment: CDR1 SGHAT and CDR2 FQDESV (reference sequence). The sample holds a few counts of this clone. Authors' methods: Estimates of nucleated cell counts were drawn from the amplification of reference gene primers. Generated by immunoSEQ multiplex PCR, the TCRdb table keeps only in-frame clones and is missing some. V and J calls plus clone size are reproduced from that table; the DNA served to infer D and trimming. Seen here are approximately 170,000 clones, about 80% observed once, and the top ten hold about 2.1%.

This receptor was obtained from an elderly woman with acute or convalescent COVID-19. The source material was peripheral blood. This chain uses TRBV11-1 with TRBJ1-3; unclear D gene. CDR3 loop: CASSLQQIGNTIYF. CDR3 DNA: TGTGCCAGCAGCCTCCAACAGATTGGAAACACCATATATTTT.